The 11 T cell receptor beta chains listed next were all sequenced from one sample in a study of blood T cell repertoires in COVID-19. Using immunoSEQ multiplex PCR, the repertoire was profiled, and TCRdb retains in-frame clones only, with some absent. The data show 250,000 to 350,000 clones, about 85% seen once. Specimen: peripheral blood. The receptors shown here come from a woman aged 50 to 60 who had recovered from COVID-19.

The genes are TRBV25-1 and TRBJ2-5, with D maybe TRBD2 (7 bases). Germline CDR1 MGHDK, CDR2 SYGVNS. V lost 3 bases and J 9 bases, leaving 23 bases between the germline ends. The CDR3 covers 16 residues. The CDR3 protein is CASSENDIGLGGAQYF. The CDR3 DNA sequence: TGTGCCAGCAGTGAGAATGATATTGGACTAGGGGGGGCCCAGTACTTC.

This chain joins TRBV30 and TRBJ1-5; TRBD1 is a possible D gene (6 bases). This CDR3 is built from 13 residues. V lost 1 base, J lost 6 bases, and 10 bases lay in between. Germline-derived CDR1 and CDR2 are GTSNPN and SVGIG (reference sequence). The CDR3 sequence: CAWSGQTGQPQHF. In DNA, the CDR3 is TGTGCCTGGAGTGGGCAGACAGGTCAGCCCCAGCATTTT.

This clone was counted a few times. This chain connects TRBV30 to TRBJ1-1; D is unresolved. The CDR3 spans 10 residues. From germline, CDR1 is GTSNPN and CDR2 SVGIG (reference sequence). Trimming left V 3 bases short and J 5 bases short, with 4 bases between. CDR3 DNA sequence: TGTGCCTGGAGAGAGACTGAAGCTTTCTTT. As protein: CAWRETEAFF.

The chain is built from TRBV6-2 or TRBV6-3 and TRBJ2-1; possibly TRBD2 for D (7 bases). V lost 6 bases, J lost 1 base, and 16 bases lay in between. The CDR3 consists of 16 residues. Germline V gene sequence: CDR1 MNHEY, CDR2 SVGEGT. Here the CDR3 reads CASSPGGGGSYNEQFF. The DNA for the CDR3 is TGTGCCAGCAGCCCCGGGGGAGGGGGGTCCTACAATGAGCAGTTCTTC.

The chain has TRBV5-1 and TRBJ1-1; a weak D match, TRBD1 (6 bases). Germline V CDR1 and CDR2: SGHRS, YFSETQ. Deletions cut 4 bases from V and 5 bases from J, with 15 bases between. The CDR3 consists of 14 residues. The CDR3 DNA reads TGCGCCAGCAGCCAACAGGGAGACCCTACTGAAGCTTTCTTT. Encoded protein: CASSQQGDPTEAFF.

The chain recombines TRBV28 with TRBJ1-1; D is uncertain. V lost 2 bases, J lost 10 bases, and 11 bases lay in between. CDR1 and CDR2 from the germline V gene are MDHEN and SYDVKM. The CDR3 consists of 12 residues. In DNA, the CDR3 is TGTGCCAGCAGTTTAGGCAGGAACGGAGCTTTCTTT. Translation: CASSLGRNGAFF.

This chain links TRBV5-3 with TRBJ1-2; D is unresolved. TRBV5-3 is known as an ORF, though its function is uncertain. V was shortened by 1 base and J by 6 bases, with 4 bases between the two germline ends. CDR3 size: 11 residues. Here the CDR3 reads CARSLSNGYTF. The CDR3 DNA follows: TGTGCCAGAAGCTTGTCAAATGGCTACACCTTC.

The chain carries TRBV5-6 and TRBJ1-2; perhaps TRBD1 as D (6 bases). The V end was cut by 0 bases, the J end by 5 bases, with 14 bases between. The CDR3 runs 15 residues. Germline V gives CDR1 SGHDT, CDR2 YYEEEE. This CDR3 reads CASSLVAQGNYGYTF. The CDR3 DNA reads as TGTGCCAGCAGCTTGGTTGCACAGGGAAATTATGGCTACACCTTC.

The rearrangement joins TRBV7-2 to TRBJ2-7, with 10 positions matching TRBD2. Trimming at V came to 5 bases and at J to 2 bases, leaving 12 bases not matched to a gene. This CDR3 region has 17 residues. CDR1 and CDR2 (germline): SGHTA, FQGNSA. CDR3 sequence reads: CASSARTSGSRTYEQYF. CDR3 DNA sequence: TGTGCCAGCAGCGCCCGGACTAGCGGATCCCGTACCTACGAGCAGTACTTC.

This chain links TRBV28 with TRBJ2-1; 9 bases fit TRBD1. Trimming at V came to 5 bases and at J to 0 bases, leaving 2 bases not matched to a gene. Germline CDR1 is MDHEN and CDR2 is SYDVKM. The CDR3 spans 15 residues. The CDR3, as DNA: TGTGCCAGCAGTGGGACAGGGAGCTCCTACAATGAGCAGTTCTTC. It codes for CASSGTGSSYNEQFF.

The chain recombines TRBV5-1 with TRBJ1-6; 10 bases map to TRBD1. This CDR3 has 17 residues. The germline V gene encodes CDR1 SGHRS and CDR2 YFSETQ. The V segment lost 3 bases and the J segment 1 base; nucleotides outside the gene matches: 4. This CDR3 is CASSSGQGVSYNSPLHF. In DNA form, the CDR3 reads TGCGCCAGCAGCTCCGGACAGGGGGTTTCCTATAATTCACCCCTCCACTTT.